These T cell receptor beta chains were read from a single sample in a study of T cells after posttransplantation cyclophosphamide. This table comes from immunoSEQ multiplex PCR, and its TCRdb copy is limited to in-frame clones, with some not included. The sample has approximately 24,000 clones, none seen only once. The sequencing input was PBMCs. The origin of the receptors is a woman in her sixties in good health, CMV-negative, and a related stem cell transplant donor. CDR3s include the opening cysteine and the closing phenylalanine or tryptophan. The D gene is left open where the match is weak. Clone size appears in some rows only: once, few, many, or a class for an expanded clone.

d_gene	j_gene	abundance	v_gene	CDR3aa	CDR3nt
TRBD2	TRBJ2-7	many	TRBV19	CASSIVASGSVAYEQYF	TGTGCCAGTAGTATAGTGGCTAGCGGGAGCGTTGCCTACGAGCAGTACTTC
TRBD1	TRBJ1-5	many	TRBV28	CASRPPSTGDPFGPQHF	TGTGCCAGCAGACCCCCTTCGACAGGGGACCCGTTTGGGCCCCAGCATTTT
.	TRBJ2-5	many	TRBV7-9	CASSIQWQETQYF	TGTGCCAGCAGCATACAGTGGCAAGAGACCCAGTACTTC
TRBD1	TRBJ2-1	.	TRBV15	CATSGADRSSYNEQFF	TGTGCCACCAGCGGCGCGGACAGGAGCTCCTACAATGAGCAGTTCTTC
.	TRBJ2-3	many	TRBV10-2	CASSEPFSGEVTDTQYF	TGCGCCAGCAGTGAGCCGTTCTCTGGGGAGGTCACAGATACGCAGTATTTT
TRBD2	TRBJ2-1	few	TRBV28	CASSLLAGVFYNEQFF	TGTGCCAGCAGTTTACTAGCGGGAGTCTTCTACAATGAGCAGTTCTTC
.	TRBJ1-5	.	TRBV27	CASSPYPYGGSNQPQHF	TGTGCCAGCAGTCCCTACCCGTATGGAGGGAGCAATCAGCCCCAGCATTTT
TRBD1	TRBJ2-2	.	TRBV4-1	CASSQAGGAVTGELFF	TGCGCCAGCAGCCAAGCAGGGGGCGCAGTCACCGGGGAGCTGTTTTTT
TRBD2	TRBJ2-2	.	TRBV7-2	CASSRVAGVPAGELFF	TGTGCCAGCAGCCGAGTAGCGGGAGTCCCGGCCGGGGAGCTGTTTTTT
.	TRBJ1-1	few	TRBV28	CASILPGDTEAFF	TGTGCCAGCATCCTTCCAGGGGACACTGAAGCTTTCTTT
.	TRBJ2-7	many	TRBV19	CASSHWDKRFYEQYF	TGTGCCAGTAGCCACTGGGACAAGCGTTTTTACGAGCAGTACTTC
TRBD1	TRBJ1-2	few	TRBV7-2	CASSLSSTGAPGYTF	TGTGCCAGCAGCTTATCATCGACAGGGGCTCCTGGCTACACCTTC
.	TRBJ1-6	.	TRBV4-2	CASSQEVGQNYYNSPLHF	TGTGCCAGCAGCCAAGAGGTCGGACAGAACTACTATAATTCACCCCTCCACTTT
.	TRBJ2-2	.	TRBV25-1	CASSATGSGELFF	TGTGCCAGCAGTGCAACAGGTTCCGGGGAGCTGTTTTTT
TRBD1	TRBJ1-2	many	TRBV19	CASGQDPPRIYGYTF	TGTGCCAGCGGACAGGACCCACCACGGATCTATGGCTACACCTTC
TRBD2	TRBJ2-2	.	TRBV28	CASSESGRAAGELFF	TGTGCCAGCAGTGAAAGCGGGAGGGCCGCCGGGGAGCTGTTTTTT
TRBD2	TRBJ2-2	many	TRBV7-8	CASSPGLAGGGTGELFF	TGTGCCAGCAGCCCTGGACTAGCGGGAGGTGGCACCGGGGAGCTGTTTTTT
.	TRBJ2-5	many	TRBV4-3	CASSQEIVLETQYF	TGCGCCAGCAGCCAAGAAATCGTCTTGGAGACCCAGTACTTC
.	TRBJ1-1	many	TRBV7-9	CASSSGGGWSEAFF	TGTGCCAGCAGCTCCGGGGGGGGTTGGTCTGAAGCTTTCTTT
.	TRBJ2-3	few	TRBV27	CASSSLSTDTQYF	TGTGCCAGCAGTTCCCTTAGCACAGATACGCAGTATTTT